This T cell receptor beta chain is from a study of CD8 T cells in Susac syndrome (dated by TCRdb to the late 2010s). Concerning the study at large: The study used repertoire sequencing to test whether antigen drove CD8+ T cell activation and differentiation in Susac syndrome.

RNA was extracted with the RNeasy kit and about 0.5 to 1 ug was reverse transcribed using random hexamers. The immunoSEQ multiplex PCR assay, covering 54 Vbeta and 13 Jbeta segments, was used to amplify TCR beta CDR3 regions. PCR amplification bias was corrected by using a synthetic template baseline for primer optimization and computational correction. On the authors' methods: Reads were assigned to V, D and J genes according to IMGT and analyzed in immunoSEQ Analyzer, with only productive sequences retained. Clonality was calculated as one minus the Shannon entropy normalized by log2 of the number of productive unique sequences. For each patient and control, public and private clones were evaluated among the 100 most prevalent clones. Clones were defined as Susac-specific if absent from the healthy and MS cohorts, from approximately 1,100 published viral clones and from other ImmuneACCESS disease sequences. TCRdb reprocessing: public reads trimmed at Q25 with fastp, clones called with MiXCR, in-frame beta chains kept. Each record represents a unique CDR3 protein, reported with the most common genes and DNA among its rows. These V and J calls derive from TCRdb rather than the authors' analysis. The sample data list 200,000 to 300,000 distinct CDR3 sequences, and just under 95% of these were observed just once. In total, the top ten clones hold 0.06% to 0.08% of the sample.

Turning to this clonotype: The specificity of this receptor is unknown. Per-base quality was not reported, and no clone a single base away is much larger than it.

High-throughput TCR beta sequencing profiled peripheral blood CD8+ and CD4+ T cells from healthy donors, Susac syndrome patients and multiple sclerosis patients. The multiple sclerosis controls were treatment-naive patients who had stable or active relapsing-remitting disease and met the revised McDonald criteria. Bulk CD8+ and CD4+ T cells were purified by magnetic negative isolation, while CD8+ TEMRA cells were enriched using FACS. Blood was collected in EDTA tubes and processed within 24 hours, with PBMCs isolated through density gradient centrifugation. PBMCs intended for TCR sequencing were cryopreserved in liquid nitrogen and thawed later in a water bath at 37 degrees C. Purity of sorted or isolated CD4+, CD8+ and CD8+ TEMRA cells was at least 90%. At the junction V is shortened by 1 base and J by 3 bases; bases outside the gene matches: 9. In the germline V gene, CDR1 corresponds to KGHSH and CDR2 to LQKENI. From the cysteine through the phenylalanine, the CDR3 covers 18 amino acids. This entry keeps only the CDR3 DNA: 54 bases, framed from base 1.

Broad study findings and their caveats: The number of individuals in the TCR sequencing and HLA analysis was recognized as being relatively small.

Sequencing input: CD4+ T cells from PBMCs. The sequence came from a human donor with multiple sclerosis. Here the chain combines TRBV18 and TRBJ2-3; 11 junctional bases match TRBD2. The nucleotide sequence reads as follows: TGTGCCAGCTCACCACTCGGGCTAGCGGGGGGCGAGACAGATACGCAGTATTTT. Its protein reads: CASSPLGLAGGETDTQYF.